This T cell receptor beta chain was recorded in a study of cytomegalovirus exposure and HLA in healthy donors. Study-wide findings and caveats: Reports showed the classifier diagnosing cytomegalovirus status with high specificity and sensitivity. TRBV6-2, TRBV6-3 and some other V segments were excluded as indistinguishable. In all likelihood, a cluster of highly shared sequence variants was a sequencing artifact.

CDR3 length: 15 residues. V shed 4 bases and J 5 bases; nucleotides not matched to a gene: 10. Germline V gene data show CDR1 as MGHDK and CDR2 as SYGVNS. In the PCR, 60 Vbeta and 13 Jbeta primers were used. The data were produced by immunoSEQ multiplex PCR, yet TCRdb's version contains in-frame clones alone and is incomplete. The table has over 150,000 clones, over 70% seen once. This clone was seen a handful of times. The antigen is not known. This TCR came from a male donor in good health and CMV-seronegative. The V and J genes are TRBV25-1 and TRBJ1-1; 7 nucleotides line up with TRBD1. The sample taken for sequencing was PBMCs. DNA for the CDR3: TGTGCCAGCAGTGCATTTGAACAGGGGAATACTGAAGCTTTCTTT. Its protein product is CASSAFEQGNTEAFF.